These T cell receptor beta chains were read from a single sample in a study of CD8 T cells in Susac syndrome. Each CDR3 protein is one row after TCRdb ran MiXCR on the immunoSEQ multiplex PCR reads. Of a few hundred thousand distinct CDR3 sequences listed, around 95% are singletons. Specimen: CD4+ T cells from PBMCs. These receptors were taken from a human donor with multiple sclerosis. The CDR3 runs from the conserved cysteine through the conserved F or W. Fields, in order: V gene, D gene, clone size, J gene, CDR3 protein, CDR3 DNA. A D gene is named only where the DNA matches it firmly. Only part of the rows carry a size: once, few, many, or a class if the clone is expanded.

TRBV20-1,-,-,TRBJ2-7,CSARPLPFEQYF,TGCAGTGCTAGGCCCCTCCCTTTTGAGCAGTACTTC
TRBV6-6,TRBD1,-,TRBJ1-1,CASRTGQGAEAFF,TGTGCCAGCAGAACGGGACAGGGGGCTGAAGCTTTCTTT
TRBV7-2,-,few,TRBJ2-1,CASSPDRSSYNEQFF,TGTGCCAGCAGCCCCGACAGGAGCTCCTACAATGAGCAGTTCTTC
TRBV20-1,-,-,TRBJ2-3,CSARDTTTFDTQYF,TGCAGTGCTAGAGATACAACTACCTTCGATACGCAGTATTTT
TRBV3-1,-,once,TRBJ1-2,CASSQPGAGYDYGYTF,TGTGCCAGCAGCCAGCCTGGAGCTGGCTATGACTATGGCTACACCTTC
TRBV2,-,-,TRBJ2-3,CASSEAGGAGTDTQYF,TGTGCCAGCAGTGAAGCGGGGGGTGCAGGCACAGATACGCAGTATTTT
TRBV30,-,-,TRBJ1-1,CAWSPGFQTEAFF,TGTGCCTGGAGCCCGGGATTCCAGACTGAAGCTTTCTTT
TRBV20-1,-,-,TRBJ2-7,CSASLLTEALEQYF,TGCAGTGCTAGTCTCCTGACGGAAGCTCTCGAGCAGTACTTC
TRBV28,-,-,TRBJ2-7,CASRKRRVGGEQYF,TGTGCCAGCAGGAAACGGCGCGTTGGGGGCGAGCAGTACTTC
TRBV7-8,-,-,TRBJ1-1,CASSSRTGGEAFF,TGTGCCAGCAGCTCTCGTACTGGGGGTGAAGCTTTCTTT
TRBV19,-,-,TRBJ2-1,CASSRTENEQFF,TGTGCCAGTAGTCGGACAGAGAATGAGCAGTTCTTC
TRBV7-9,-,-,TRBJ2-5,CASSNSGYQETQYF,TGTGCCAGCAGCAATTCAGGATACCAAGAGACCCAGTACTTC
TRBV2,TRBD1,-,TRBJ2-6,CASRYTGAGANVLTF,TGTGCCAGCAGATACACAGGGGCCGGGGCCAACGTCCTGACTTTC
TRBV15,TRBD1,-,TRBJ1-2,CATSREPGQDHF,TGTGCCACCAGCAGAGAACCGGGACAGGACCACTTC
TRBV18,-,-,TRBJ2-7,CASSPKAGHTYEQYF,TGTGCCAGCTCACCCAAAGCGGGCCACACCTACGAGCAGTACTTC
TRBV6-2/TRBV6-3,-,once,TRBJ2-4,CASSRTAAKNIQYF,TGTGCCAGCAGCCGGACAGCAGCCAAAAACATTCAGTACTTC
TRBV7-2,-,-,TRBJ1-2,CASSFERAGYTF,TGTGCCAGCAGCTTTGAGCGGGCTGGCTACACCTTC
TRBV20-1,-,-,TRBJ2-7,CSARGGFTSEQYF,TGCAGTGCTAGAGGAGGGTTCACGTCCGAGCAGTACTTC
TRBV4-1,-,once,TRBJ1-2,CASSHPGTPYGYTF,TGCGCCAGCAGCCATCCCGGGACGCCCTATGGCTACACCTTC
TRBV7-2,TRBD1,-,TRBJ1-2,CATSDRVEGYTF,TGTGCCACTTCCGACAGGGTGGAGGGCTACACCTTC
TRBV28,-,-,TRBJ2-5,CASKDYMETQYF,TGTGCCAGCAAGGACTATATGGAGACCCAGTACTTC
TRBV20-1,TRBD2,once,TRBJ2-5,CSATIATSGRETQYF,TGCAGTGCTACAATCGCGACTAGCGGGAGAGAGACCCAGTACTTC
TRBV20-1,TRBD2,-,TRBJ2-3,CSALGLAGAQLHF,TGCAGTGCTCTGGGACTAGCGGGAGCTCAGCTCCATTTT
TRBV15,-,once,TRBJ1-2,CATSKGGGQGFYGYTF,TGTGCCACCAGCAAGGGGGGCGGGCAAGGGTTCTATGGCTACACCTTC
TRBV20-1,-,-,TRBJ1-2,CSARTAERGYTF,TGCAGTGCGCGGACAGCTGAGCGGGGCTACACCTTC
TRBV5-4,-,-,TRBJ1-5,CASSQGTQRDQPQHF,TGTGCCAGCAGCCAAGGGACCCAGCGGGATCAGCCCCAGCATTTT
TRBV6-5,-,-,TRBJ2-7,CASSQYSIYEQYF,TGTGCCAGCAGTCAGTACTCGATTTACGAGCAGTACTTC
TRBV24-1,-,-,TRBJ1-2,CATSEGQDYGYTF,TGTGCCACCAGTGAGGGACAAGACTATGGCTACACCTTC
TRBV11-2,TRBD1,-,TRBJ2-4,CASSLGGTGDIQYF,TGTGCCAGCAGCTTAGGGGGGACAGGGGACATTCAGTACTTC
TRBV18,-,-,TRBJ1-2,CASSPDIEGYTF,TGTGCCAGCTCACCCGACATTGAGGGCTACACCTTC
TRBV18,-,-,TRBJ1-2,CASSPPDSYGYTF,TGTGCCAGCTCACCACCAGACAGCTATGGCTACACCTTC
TRBV12-3/TRBV12-4,-,-,TRBJ2-3,CASSRQEYTDTQYF,TGTGCCAGCAGTCGACAGGAATACACAGATACGCAGTATTTT
TRBV15,-,once,TRBJ1-2,CATSETLPGTNYGYTF,TGTGCCACCAGCGAAACCCTCCCGGGGACCAACTATGGCTACACCTTC
TRBV7-9,TRBD2,-,TRBJ2-1,CASSSTPTSDNEQFF,TGTGCCAGCAGCTCCACCCCTACTAGCGACAATGAGCAGTTCTTC
TRBV4-1,-,-,TRBJ1-1,CASSQGGRLVAFF,TGCGCCAGCAGCCAAGGGGGCAGACTCGTAGCTTTCTTT
TRBV6-1,-,-,TRBJ1-6,CASRTTGSSYNSPLHF,TGTGCCAGCAGGACCACAGGGAGCTCCTATAATTCACCCCTCCACTTT
TRBV29-1,TRBD2,once,TRBJ2-7,CSVEASGVPYEQYF,TGCAGCGTTGAGGCTAGCGGGGTTCCCTACGAGCAGTACTTC
TRBV20-1,TRBD1,-,TRBJ2-6,CSARDRASSGANVLTF,TGCAGTGCTAGGGACAGGGCCAGCTCTGGGGCCAACGTCCTGACTTTC
TRBV29-1,TRBD2,-,TRBJ2-5,CSVEASGRGRETQYF,TGCAGCGTTGAGGCTAGCGGGAGGGGTAGGGAGACCCAGTACTTC
TRBV18,-,-,TRBJ1-1,CASSPGLGAFF,TGTGCCAGCTCACCAGGGTTGGGAGCTTTCTTT
TRBV13,TRBD2,-,TRBJ2-7,CASSPGTSPPHSSYEQYF,TGTGCCAGCAGCCCCGGGACTAGCCCTCCCCATAGCTCCTACGAGCAGTACTTC
TRBV2,-,-,TRBJ2-1,CASSEGGLVTREQFF,TGTGCCAGCAGTGAAGGGGGACTGGTAACCCGGGAGCAGTTCTTC